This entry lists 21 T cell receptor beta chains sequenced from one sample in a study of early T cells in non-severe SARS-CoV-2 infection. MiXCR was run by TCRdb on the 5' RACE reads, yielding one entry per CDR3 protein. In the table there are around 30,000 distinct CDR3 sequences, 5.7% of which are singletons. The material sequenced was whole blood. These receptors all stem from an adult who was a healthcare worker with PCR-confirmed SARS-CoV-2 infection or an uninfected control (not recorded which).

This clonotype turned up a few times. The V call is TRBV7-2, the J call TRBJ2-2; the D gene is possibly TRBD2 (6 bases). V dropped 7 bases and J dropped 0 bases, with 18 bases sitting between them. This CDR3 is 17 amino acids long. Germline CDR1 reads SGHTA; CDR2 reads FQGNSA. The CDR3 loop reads CASTDGQWDSNTGELFF. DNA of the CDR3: TGTGCCAGCACGGACGGCCAGTGGGACTCGAACACCGGGGAGCTGTTTTTT. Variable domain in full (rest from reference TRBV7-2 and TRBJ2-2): GAGVSQSPSNKVTEKGKDVELRCDPISGHTALYWYRQSLGQGLEFLIYFQGNSAPDKSGLPSDRFSAERTGGSVSTLTIQRTQQEDSAVYLCASTDGQWDSNTGELFFGEGSRLTVL.

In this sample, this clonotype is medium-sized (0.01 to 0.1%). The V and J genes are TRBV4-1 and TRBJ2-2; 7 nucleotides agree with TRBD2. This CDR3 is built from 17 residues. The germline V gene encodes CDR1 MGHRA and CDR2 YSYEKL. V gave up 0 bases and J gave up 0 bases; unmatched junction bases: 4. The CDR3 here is CASSQDSSGANTGELFF. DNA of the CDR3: TGCGCCAGCAGCCAAGATTCCAGCGGGGCGAACACCGGGGAGCTGTTTTTT.

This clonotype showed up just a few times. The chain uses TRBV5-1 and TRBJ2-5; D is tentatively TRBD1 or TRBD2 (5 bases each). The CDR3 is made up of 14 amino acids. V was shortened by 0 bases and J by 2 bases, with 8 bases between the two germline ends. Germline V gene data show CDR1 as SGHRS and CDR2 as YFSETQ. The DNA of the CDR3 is TGCGCCAGCAGCTTGGTGGGGGTACAAGAGACCCAGTACTTC. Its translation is CASSLVGVQETQYF. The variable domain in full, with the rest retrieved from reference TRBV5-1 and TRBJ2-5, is KAGVTQTPRYLIKTRGQQVTLSCSPISGHRSVSWYQQTPGQGLQFLFEYFSETQRNKGNFPGRFSGRQFSNSRSEMNVSTLELGDSALYLCASSLVGVQETQYFGPGTRLLVL.

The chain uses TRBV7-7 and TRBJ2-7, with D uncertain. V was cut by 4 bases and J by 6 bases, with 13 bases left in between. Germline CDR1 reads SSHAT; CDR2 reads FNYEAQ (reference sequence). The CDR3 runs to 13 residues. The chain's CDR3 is CASSSGPTAEQYF. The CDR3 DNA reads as TGTGCCAGCAGCTCTGGACCTACAGCCGAGCAGTACTTC.

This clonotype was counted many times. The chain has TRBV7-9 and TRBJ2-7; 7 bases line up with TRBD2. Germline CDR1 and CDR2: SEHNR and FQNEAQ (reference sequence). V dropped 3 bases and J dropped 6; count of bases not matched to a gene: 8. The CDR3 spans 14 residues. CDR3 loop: CASSFEGRGSEQYF. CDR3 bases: TGTGCCAGCAGCTTCGAGGGGAGGGGCTCCGAGCAGTACTTC.

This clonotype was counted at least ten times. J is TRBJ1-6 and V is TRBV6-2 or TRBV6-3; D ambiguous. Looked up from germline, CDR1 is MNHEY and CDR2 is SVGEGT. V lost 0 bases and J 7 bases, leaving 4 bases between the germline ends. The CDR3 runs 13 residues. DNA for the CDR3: TGTGCCAGCAGTTACTCGGACAATTCACCCCTCCACTTT. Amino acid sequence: CASSYSDNSPLHF.

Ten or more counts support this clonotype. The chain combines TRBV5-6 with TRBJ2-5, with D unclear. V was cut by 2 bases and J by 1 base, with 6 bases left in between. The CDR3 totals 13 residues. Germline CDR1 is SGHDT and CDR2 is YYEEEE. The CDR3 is CASSFSAQETQYF. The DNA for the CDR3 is TGTGCCAGCAGCTTTTCTGCCCAAGAGACCCAGTACTTC.

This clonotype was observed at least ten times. CDR3 amino acids: CASSRQGGSPLHF. The CDR3 nucleotides read TGTGCCAGCTCACGCCAGGGAGGTTCACCCCTCCACTTT. The chain carries TRBV18 and TRBJ1-6, with D maybe TRBD1 (5 bases). This CDR3 contains 13 residues. Germline CDR1 is KGHSH and CDR2 is LQKENI. V was clipped by 4 bases and J by 9 bases, with 10 bases between them.

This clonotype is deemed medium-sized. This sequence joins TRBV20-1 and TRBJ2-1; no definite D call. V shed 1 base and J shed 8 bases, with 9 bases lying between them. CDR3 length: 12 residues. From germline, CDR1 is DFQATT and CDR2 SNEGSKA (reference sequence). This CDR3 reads CSARAGQHEQFF. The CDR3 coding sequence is TGCAGTGCTAGAGCCGGGCAGCATGAGCAGTTCTTC.

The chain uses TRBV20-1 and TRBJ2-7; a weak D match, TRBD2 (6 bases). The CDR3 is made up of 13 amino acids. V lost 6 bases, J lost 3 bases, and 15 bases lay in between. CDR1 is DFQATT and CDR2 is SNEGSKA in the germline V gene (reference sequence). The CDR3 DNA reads TGCAGTGCAACGGGACTCTCCAACTACGAGCAGTACTTC. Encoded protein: CSATGLSNYEQYF.

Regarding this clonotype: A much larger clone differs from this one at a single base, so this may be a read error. The DNA for the CDR3 is TGTGCCAGCAGCTTCGAAAATGAGCAGTTCTTC. Translating it yields CASSFENEQFF. This chain joins TRBV7-9 and TRBJ2-1, with D unresolved. Trimming shortened V by 3 bases and J by 7 bases, and 4 bases separated the two germline ends. From germline, CDR1 is SEHNR and CDR2 FQNEAQ (reference sequence). This CDR3 is 11 amino acids long.

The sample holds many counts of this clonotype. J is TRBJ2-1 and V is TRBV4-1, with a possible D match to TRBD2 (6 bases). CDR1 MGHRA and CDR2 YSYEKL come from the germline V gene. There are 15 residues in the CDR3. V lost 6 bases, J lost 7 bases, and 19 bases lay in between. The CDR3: CASSPSEGLRNEQFF. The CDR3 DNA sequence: TGCGCCAGCAGTCCGTCGGAGGGCCTACGGAATGAGCAGTTCTTC.

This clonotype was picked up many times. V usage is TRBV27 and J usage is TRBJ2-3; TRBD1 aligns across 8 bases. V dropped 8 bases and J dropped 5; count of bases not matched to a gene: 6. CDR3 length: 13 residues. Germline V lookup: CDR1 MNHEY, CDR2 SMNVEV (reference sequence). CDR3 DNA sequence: TGTGCCAGCGGACGACAGGGGAGAGATACGCAGTATTTT. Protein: CASGRQGRDTQYF.

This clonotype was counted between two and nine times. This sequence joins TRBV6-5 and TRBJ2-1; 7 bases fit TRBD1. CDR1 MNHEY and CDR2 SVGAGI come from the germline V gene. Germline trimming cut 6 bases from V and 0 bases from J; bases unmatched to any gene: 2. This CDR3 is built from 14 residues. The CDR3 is CASRRQGSYNEQFF. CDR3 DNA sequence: TGTGCCAGCAGGCGACAGGGCTCCTACAATGAGCAGTTCTTC.

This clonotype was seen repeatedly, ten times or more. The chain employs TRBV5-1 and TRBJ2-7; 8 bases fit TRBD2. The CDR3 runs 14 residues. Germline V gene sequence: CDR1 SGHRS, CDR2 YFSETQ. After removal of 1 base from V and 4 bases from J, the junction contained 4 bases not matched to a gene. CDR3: CASSLTAGVYEQYF. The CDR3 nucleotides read TGCGCCAGCAGCTTGACAGCGGGAGTTTACGAGCAGTACTTC.

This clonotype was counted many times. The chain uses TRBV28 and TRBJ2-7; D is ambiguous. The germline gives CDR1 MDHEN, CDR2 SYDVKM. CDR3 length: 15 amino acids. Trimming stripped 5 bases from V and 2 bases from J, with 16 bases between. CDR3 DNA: TGTGCCAGCAGTCTCGGTGGCACGCTTCCCTACGAGCAGTACTTC. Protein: CASSLGGTLPYEQYF.

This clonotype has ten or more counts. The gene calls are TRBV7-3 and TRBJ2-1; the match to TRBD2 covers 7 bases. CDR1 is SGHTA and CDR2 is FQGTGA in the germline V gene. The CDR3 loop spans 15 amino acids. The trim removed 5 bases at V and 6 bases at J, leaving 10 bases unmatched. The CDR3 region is CASSRTLAWANEQFF. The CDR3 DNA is TGTGCCAGCAGCCGGACACTAGCGTGGGCCAATGAGCAGTTCTTC. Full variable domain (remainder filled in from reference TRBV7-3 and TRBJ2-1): GAGVSQTPSNKVTEKGKYVELRCDPISGHTALYWYRQSLGQGPEFLIYFQGTGAADDSGLPNDRFFAVRPEGSVSTLKIQRTERGDSAVYLCASSRTLAWANEQFFGPGTRLTVL.

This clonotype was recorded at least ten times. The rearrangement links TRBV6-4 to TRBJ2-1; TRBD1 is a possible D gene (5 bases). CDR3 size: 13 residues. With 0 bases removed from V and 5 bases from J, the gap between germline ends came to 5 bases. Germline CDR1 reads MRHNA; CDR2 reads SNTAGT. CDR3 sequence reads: CASSDSDNNEQFF. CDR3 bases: TGTGCCAGCAGTGACTCGGACAACAATGAGCAGTTCTTC.

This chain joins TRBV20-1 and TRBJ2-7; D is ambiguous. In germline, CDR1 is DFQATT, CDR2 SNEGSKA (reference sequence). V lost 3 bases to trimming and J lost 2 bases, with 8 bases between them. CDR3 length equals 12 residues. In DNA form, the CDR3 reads TGCAGTGCTAGCGCCGGACCCTACGAGCAGTACTTC. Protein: CSASAGPYEQYF.

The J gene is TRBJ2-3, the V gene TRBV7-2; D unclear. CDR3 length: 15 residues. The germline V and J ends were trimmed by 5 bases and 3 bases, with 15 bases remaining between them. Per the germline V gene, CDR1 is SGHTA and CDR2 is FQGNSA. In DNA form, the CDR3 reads TGTGCCAGCAGCCGAAGGCCTGTTACTACAGATACGCAGTATTTT. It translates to CASSRRPVTTDTQYF.

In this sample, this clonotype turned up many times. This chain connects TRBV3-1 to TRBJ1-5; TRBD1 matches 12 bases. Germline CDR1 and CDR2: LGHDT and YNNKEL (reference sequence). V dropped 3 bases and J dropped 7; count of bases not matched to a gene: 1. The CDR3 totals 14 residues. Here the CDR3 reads CASSQGTGGQPQHF. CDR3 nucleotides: TGTGCCAGCAGCCAGGGGACAGGGGGCCAGCCCCAGCATTTT.